This T cell receptor beta chain was sequenced for a study of PD-1 blockade in classical Hodgkin lymphoma. Across the whole study: Patients had nivolumab dosed at 3 mg/kg, delivered intravenously every 2 weeks. Study-level findings and limits: Nivolumab initiated under 1 year post-ASCT led to patient exclusion. Relative to healthy donors, newly diagnosed patients reportedly had lower baseline TCR diversity, which was reported as lower still in relapsed/refractory patients. TCR diversity rose significantly by C4D1 in CD4+ but not CD8+ cells.

The table came from immunoSEQ multiplex PCR; TCRdb's copy has only in-frame clones and leaves some out. The sample lists about 30,000 clones, 70% occurring once. The CDR3 covers 14 residues. Germline values: CDR1 SGHTA, CDR2 FQGTGA. The V end was cut by 1 base, the J end by 3 bases, with 9 bases between. Every single patient, without exception, relapsed after autologous stem cell transplantation, and brentuximab vedotin exposure varied. This clone showed up just once. The antigen remains undetermined. The sample consisted of peripheral blood mononuclear cells (PBMCs), taken before the second cycle of nivolumab. The TCR sequence derives from a human donor with classical Hodgkin lymphoma. The gene calls are TRBV7-3 and TRBJ1-1; D not resolved. The CDR3 nucleotides are TGTGCCAGCAGCTTAATTGGGAAGGACACTGAAGCTTTCTTT. This sequence encodes CASSLIGKDTEAFF.